This is a list of T cell receptor beta chains from one sample in a study of CD8+ T cells in alopecia areata. Using immunoSEQ multiplex PCR, the repertoire was profiled, and TCRdb retains in-frame clones only, with some absent. The sample consists of 120,000 or so clones, less than 80% of them appearing once. The sample was CD4+ T cells sorted from blood. Receptors were obtained from a human donor in good health. Both conserved end residues are part of each CDR3. A D gene is named only where the DNA matches it firmly. The size field is filled for only some rows; it gives once, few, many or a size class.

J | size | D | V | CDR3 | DNA
TRBJ1-4 | NA | TRBD1 | TRBV4-1 | CASSRPGRQGWEKLFF | TGCGCCAGCAGCCGCCCAGGGAGACAGGGGTGGGAAAAACTGTTTTTT
TRBJ1-1 | NA | NA | TRBV5-1 | CASSFRFRETGTEAFF | TGCGCCAGCAGCTTCAGATTCAGGGAAACGGGGACTGAAGCTTTCTTT
TRBJ2-1 | many | NA | TRBV28 | CASSLNNEQFF | TGTGCCAGCAGTTTAAACAATGAGCAGTTCTTC
TRBJ1-1 | NA | NA | TRBV6-5 | CASSYKGGNTEAFF | TGTGCCAGCAGTTACAAGGGGGGGAACACTGAAGCTTTCTTT
TRBJ1-1 | NA | NA | TRBV7-8 | CASRVAPGALNTEAFF | TGTGCCAGCAGGGTAGCGCCCGGGGCCCTGAACACTGAAGCTTTCTTT
TRBJ1-1 | NA | NA | TRBV2 | CASSDPGARTEAFF | TGTGCCAGCAGTGATCCGGGGGCGCGTACTGAAGCTTTCTTT
TRBJ1-1 | once | TRBD1 | TRBV5-6 | CASSWGQGVASTEAFF | TGTGCCAGCAGCTGGGGACAGGGTGTAGCGTCCACTGAAGCTTTCTTT
TRBJ1-5 | NA | NA | TRBV28 | CASSPPGTINQPQHF | TGTGCCAGCAGTCCTCCGGGGACCATAAATCAGCCCCAGCATTTT
TRBJ2-1 | NA | TRBD2 | TRBV4-1 | CASSQVGRGDFYNEQFF | TGCGCCAGCAGCCAAGTCGGGCGGGGGGACTTTTACAATGAGCAGTTCTTC
TRBJ2-3 | NA | NA | TRBV11-2 | CASSTRFWMDDTQYF | TGTGCCAGCAGTACCCGGTTTTGGATGGACGATACGCAGTATTTT
TRBJ2-7 | NA | NA | TRBV4-1 | CASSSLQNEQYF | TGCGCCAGCAGCTCACTACAGAACGAGCAGTACTTC
TRBJ2-2 | NA | NA | TRBV2 | CASSPTGTGELFF | TGTGCCAGCAGTCCTACAGGGACCGGGGAGCTGTTTTTT
TRBJ1-2 | NA | NA | TRBV5-1 | CASSLGAVQGGFYGYTF | TGCGCCAGCAGCTTGGGGGCCGTACAGGGTGGTTTTTATGGCTACACCTTC
TRBJ2-5 | NA | TRBD2 | TRBV30 | CAWSVREGLAVLGETQYF | TGTGCCTGGAGTGTACGGGAAGGACTAGCGGTACTCGGAGAGACCCAGTACTTC
TRBJ2-2 | NA | NA | TRBV5-1 | CASSGDTGYTGELFF | TGCGCCAGCAGCGGGGACACAGGGTACACCGGGGAGCTGTTTTTT
TRBJ1-2 | few | NA | TRBV15 | CATSRAITGYGYTF | TGTGCCACCAGCAGAGCAATTACAGGGTATGGCTACACCTTC
TRBJ1-2 | NA | NA | TRBV29-1 | CSIIENWDWRKRGYTF | TGCAGCATAATTGAGAATTGGGATTGGCGTAAGAGGGGCTACACCTTC
TRBJ1-5 | few | NA | TRBV7-3 | CASSPTVGQPQHF | TGTGCCAGCAGCCCGACAGTTGGTCAGCCCCAGCATTTT
TRBJ2-4 | NA | TRBD1 | TRBV11-1 | CASSFALRGLAKNIQYF | TGTGCCAGCAGCTTCGCACTAAGGGGGCTAGCCAAAAACATTCAGTACTTC
TRBJ1-1 | NA | NA | TRBV5-1 | CASSLRGEAFF | TGCGCCAGCAGCTTGCGGGGGGAAGCTTTCTTT
TRBJ1-1 | NA | TRBD1 | TRBV7-2 | CASSSTGGGEAFF | TGTGCCAGCAGCTCCACAGGGGGTGGTGAAGCTTTCTTT
TRBJ1-1 | NA | NA | TRBV6-5 | CASSYGRVDQDEAFF | TGTGCCAGCAGTTACGGTAGGGTCGATCAGGATGAAGCTTTCTTT
TRBJ2-5 | NA | TRBD2 | TRBV14 | CASSQGMPGLISETQYF | TGTGCCAGCAGCCAAGGAATGCCGGGACTAATCTCCGAGACCCAGTACTTC
TRBJ2-3 | NA | TRBD2 | TRBV4-2 | CASSQDRSSGVLNTQYF | TGTGCCAGCAGCCAAGATCGGTCTAGCGGGGTCCTGAATACGCAGTATTTT
TRBJ1-2 | few | NA | TRBV4-1 | CASSQDPGPNYGYTF | TGCGCCAGCAGCCAGGATCCGGGACCTAACTATGGCTACACCTTC
TRBJ2-7 | NA | TRBD2 | TRBV5-1 | CASSRQTSGGPYEQYF | TGCGCCAGCAGCCGACAGACTAGCGGGGGGCCCTACGAGCAGTACTTC
TRBJ2-3 | once | NA | TRBV5-1 | CASSPRDSNGDTQYF | TGCGCCAGCAGCCCCAGGGACTCCAACGGGGATACGCAGTATTTT
TRBJ1-2 | few | TRBD1 | TRBV5-1 | CASNDQGADYGYTF | TGCGCCAGCAATGATCAGGGGGCAGACTATGGCTACACCTTC
TRBJ2-7 | NA | NA | TRBV29-1 | CSVGRGRSYEQYF | TGCAGCGTTGGGCGGGGCCGGTCCTACGAGCAGTACTTC
TRBJ1-5 | NA | TRBD1 | TRBV5-1 | CASSPGPGGDQPQHF | TGCGCCAGCAGCCCTGGGCCAGGGGGTGATCAGCCCCAGCATTTT
TRBJ2-3 | NA | TRBD2 | TRBV6-1 | CASKLAGVTDTQYF | TGTGCCAGCAAGCTAGCGGGGGTCACAGATACGCAGTATTTT
TRBJ2-6 | NA | NA | TRBV2 | CAAAGWVNVLTF | TGTGCCGCAGCGGGTTGGGTCAACGTCCTGACTTTC
TRBJ2-3 | NA | TRBD2 | TRBV4-2 | CASSQDRASGGAGDTQYF | TGTGCCAGCAGCCAAGATAGGGCCAGCGGGGGGGCAGGGGATACGCAGTATTTT
TRBJ2-3 | once | NA | TRBV2 | CASSEGTDTQYF | TGTGCCAGCAGTGAGGGGACAGATACGCAGTATTTT
TRBJ2-3 | few | NA | TRBV6-5 | CASRLVGTDTQYF | TGTGCCAGCAGACTAGTGGGCACAGATACGCAGTATTTT
TRBJ2-1 | NA | NA | TRBV29-1 | CSVETRADEQFF | TGCAGCGTTGAGACCAGGGCGGATGAGCAGTTCTTC
TRBJ2-5 | NA | NA | TRBV11-2 | CASSLGTAQGTQYF | TGTGCCAGCAGCTTAGGGACAGCCCAAGGGACCCAGTACTTC
TRBJ1-6 | NA | NA | TRBV11-2 | CASSLTLNNSPLHF | TGTGCCAGCAGCTTAACTCTAAATAATTCACCCCTCCACTTT
TRBJ1-2 | NA | TRBD1 | TRBV6-1 | CASSDRGLSGYTF | TGTGCCAGCAGTGACAGGGGGCTCTCTGGCTACACCTTC
TRBJ2-5 | once | TRBD2 | TRBV7-2 | CASSLALAETQYF | TGTGCCAGCAGCTTAGCACTAGCGGAGACCCAGTACTTC
TRBJ1-5 | few | NA | TRBV5-1 | CASSLDMGSNQPQHF | TGCGCCAGCAGCTTGGATATGGGGAGCAATCAGCCCCAGCATTTT
TRBJ1-5 | few | NA | TRBV2 | CASSVDRSNQPQHF | TGTGCCAGCAGTGTTGACAGGAGCAATCAGCCCCAGCATTTT
TRBJ1-2 | NA | TRBD1 | TRBV5-4 | CASTDRGRRGYTF | TGTGCCAGCACCGACAGGGGCCGGCGGGGCTACACCTTC
TRBJ2-3 | NA | TRBD2 | TRBV10-3 | CAIMASGGLNTQYF | TGTGCCATCATGGCTAGCGGGGGTTTGAATACGCAGTATTTT
TRBJ1-6 | NA | NA | TRBV7-9 | CASSGPGRVNSPLHF | TGTGCCAGCAGCGGACCGGGACGAGTTAATTCACCCCTCCACTTT
TRBJ1-3 | NA | NA | TRBV5-4 | CASSLYETGNTIYF | TGTGCCAGCAGCTTGTACGAAACTGGAAACACCATATATTTT
TRBJ1-1 | NA | NA | TRBV18 | CASSPGMNTEAFF | TGTGCCAGCTCACCCGGTATGAACACTGAAGCTTTCTTT
TRBJ2-1 | NA | NA | TRBV30 | CAWSVSRFLQFF | TGTGCCTGGAGTGTCAGCCGGTTCCTACAGTTCTTC
TRBJ1-1 | NA | NA | TRBV6-5 | CASSYSGGRGEAFF | TGTGCCAGCAGTTACTCTGGGGGGCGCGGTGAAGCTTTCTTT
TRBJ1-2 | few | NA | TRBV5-1 | CASSAEGSRGYTF | TGCGCCAGCAGCGCCGAAGGGAGCAGGGGCTATACCTTC
TRBJ1-4 | NA | TRBD1 | TRBV5-4 | CASSLQGVNEKLFF | TGTGCCAGCAGCTTACAGGGGGTGAATGAAAAACTGTTTTTT
TRBJ2-1 | NA | TRBD2 | TRBV30 | CAWSPGLPNNEQFF | TGTGCCTGGAGCCCGGGACTACCGAACAATGAGCAGTTCTTC
TRBJ1-6 | NA | NA | TRBV5-4 | CASSLVSAYNSPLHF | TGTGCCAGCAGCTTGGTGTCAGCTTATAATTCACCCCTCCACTTT